This record covers a single T cell receptor (beta chain). This clone came up a few times. The target of this receptor is not known. Base quality data are lacking; no much larger clone is found one base away. CDR1 and CDR2 (MNHGY, SVAAGI) derive from the germline V gene. Its CDR3 holds 15 amino acids, cysteine through phenylalanine. Only the CDR3 DNA stays, 45 bases, in frame from base 1. Trimmed from V: 6 bases; trimmed from J: 7 bases; junction bases lacking a gene match: 12. This sample is part of a study of blood T cell repertoires in COVID-19 (dated by TCRdb to about 2020). Regarding the study in general: Collaborator samples came from the United States, Italy and Spain and covered acute and convalescent phases of COVID-19. The repertoires were released in a freely available public database intended as a resource for research on the immune response to SARS-CoV-2. Sample metadata almost always included a de-identified subject ID, COVID-19 status, age in years and sex. The samples were drawn from two sources: the first 160 participants of the ongoing ImmuneRACE study, and fewer than 1,500 subjects contributed by 6 global collaborators. The material from the prospective study consisted of cDNA or gDNA derived from T cells, B-cell-depleted T cells, or PBMCs. Where available, HLA class I and class II types were taken from metadata supplied by the sample provider and were not determined by assay-based typing. Deeply sampled blood TCRbeta repertoires from subjects exposed to, actively infected with, or recovered from COVID-19 were included in the dataset. The paper's findings and limits, for the study overall: How much clinical and demographic metadata was included differed by source and by participant, and the metadata was provided uncurated.

TCRbeta CDR3 regions were amplified from genomic DNA by means of the immunoSEQ Assay, a bias-controlled multiplex PCR. On the study's bioinformatics: Within the assay, amplification of reference gene primers was used to estimate how many nucleated cells each sample contained. To quantify the absolute abundance of each unique TCRbeta CDR3 rearrangement, sequence reads were collapsed and filtered. For each sample, productive Simpson clonality was calculated as the square root of Simpson's diversity index over productive rearrangements. Imported from immuneACCESS, the table was reduced by TCRdb to in-frame sequences with V and J called. These copies leave out some clones; in studies compared against another copy, an unresolved V gene accounts for under half, and the cause of the remainder is not known. V, J and clone size are those of that table, while D and trimming were read from the DNA. Present in this sample are around 60,000 clones, over 75% of which were seen just once. The top ten clones comprise 20% to 25% of the sample.

Collaborating institutions collected whole blood in K2EDTA tubes following their own protocols. For TCRbeta analysis, collaborator samples were shipped as frozen whole blood, as isolated PBMCs, or as DNA extracted from either sample type. The sequence is built from TRBV6-9 and TRBJ2-1; 7 bases in between match TRBD1. The TCR sequence derives from an older man with active or convalescent COVID-19. Source material: peripheral blood. The DNA is as follows: TGTGCCAGCAGCCCACCCGGGACAGCCCAGAATGAGCAGTTCTTC. Translated, it reads CASSPPGTAQNEQFF.